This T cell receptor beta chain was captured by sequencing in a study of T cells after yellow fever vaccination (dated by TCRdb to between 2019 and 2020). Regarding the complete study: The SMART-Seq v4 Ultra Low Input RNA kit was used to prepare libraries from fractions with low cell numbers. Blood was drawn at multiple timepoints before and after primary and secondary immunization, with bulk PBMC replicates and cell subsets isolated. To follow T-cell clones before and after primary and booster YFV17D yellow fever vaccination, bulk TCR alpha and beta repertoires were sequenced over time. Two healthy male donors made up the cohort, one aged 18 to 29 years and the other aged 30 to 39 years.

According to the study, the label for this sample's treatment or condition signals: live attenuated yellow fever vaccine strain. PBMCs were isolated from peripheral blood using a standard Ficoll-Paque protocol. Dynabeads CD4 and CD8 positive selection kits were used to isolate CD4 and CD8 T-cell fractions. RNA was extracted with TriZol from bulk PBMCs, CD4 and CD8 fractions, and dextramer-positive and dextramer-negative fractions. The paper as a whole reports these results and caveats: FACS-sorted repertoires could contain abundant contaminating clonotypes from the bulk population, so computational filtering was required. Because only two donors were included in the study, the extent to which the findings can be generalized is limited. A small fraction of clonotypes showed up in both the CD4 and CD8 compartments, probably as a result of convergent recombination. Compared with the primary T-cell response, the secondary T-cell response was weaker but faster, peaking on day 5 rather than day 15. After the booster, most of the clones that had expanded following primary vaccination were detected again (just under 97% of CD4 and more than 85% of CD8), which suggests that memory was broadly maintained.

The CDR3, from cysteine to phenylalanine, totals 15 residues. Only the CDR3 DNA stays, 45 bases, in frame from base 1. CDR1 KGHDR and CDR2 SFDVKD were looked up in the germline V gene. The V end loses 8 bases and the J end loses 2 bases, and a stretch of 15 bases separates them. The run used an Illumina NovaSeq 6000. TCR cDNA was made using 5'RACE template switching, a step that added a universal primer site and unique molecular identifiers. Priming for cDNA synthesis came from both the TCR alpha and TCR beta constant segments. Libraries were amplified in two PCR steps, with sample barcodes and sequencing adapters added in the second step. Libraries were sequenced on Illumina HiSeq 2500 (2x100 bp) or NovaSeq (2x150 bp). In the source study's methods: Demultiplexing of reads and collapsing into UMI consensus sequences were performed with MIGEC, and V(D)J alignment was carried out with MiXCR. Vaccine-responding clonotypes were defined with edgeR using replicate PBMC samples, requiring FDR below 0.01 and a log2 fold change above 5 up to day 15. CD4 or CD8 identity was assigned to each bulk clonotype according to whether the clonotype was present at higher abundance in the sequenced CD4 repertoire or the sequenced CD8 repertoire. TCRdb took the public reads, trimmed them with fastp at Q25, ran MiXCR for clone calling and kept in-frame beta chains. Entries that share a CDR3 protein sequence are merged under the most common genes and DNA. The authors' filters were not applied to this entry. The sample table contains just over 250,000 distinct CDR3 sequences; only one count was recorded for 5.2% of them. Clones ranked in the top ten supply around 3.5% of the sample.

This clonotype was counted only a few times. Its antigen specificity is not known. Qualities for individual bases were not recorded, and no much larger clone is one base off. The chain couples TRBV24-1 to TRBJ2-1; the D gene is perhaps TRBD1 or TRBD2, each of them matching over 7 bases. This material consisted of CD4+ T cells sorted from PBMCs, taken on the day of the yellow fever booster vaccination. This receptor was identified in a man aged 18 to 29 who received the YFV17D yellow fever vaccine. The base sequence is TGTGCCACCACGGCAGGGGGGGGGCCCTACAATGAGCAGTTCTTC. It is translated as CATTAGGGPYNEQFF.